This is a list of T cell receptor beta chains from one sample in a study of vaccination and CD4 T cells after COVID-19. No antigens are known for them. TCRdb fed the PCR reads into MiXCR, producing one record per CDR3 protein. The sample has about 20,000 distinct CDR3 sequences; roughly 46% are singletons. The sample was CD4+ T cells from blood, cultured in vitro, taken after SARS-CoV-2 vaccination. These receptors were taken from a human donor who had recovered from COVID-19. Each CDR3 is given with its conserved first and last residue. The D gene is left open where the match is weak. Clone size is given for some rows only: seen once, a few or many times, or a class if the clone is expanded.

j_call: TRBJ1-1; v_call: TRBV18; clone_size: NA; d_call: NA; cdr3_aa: CASSRRQGRYTEAFF; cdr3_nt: TGTGCCAGCTCACGACGACAAGGGAGATACACTGAAGCTTTCTTT
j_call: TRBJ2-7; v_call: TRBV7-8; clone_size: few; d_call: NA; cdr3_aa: CASSLEGVSSYEQYF; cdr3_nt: TGTGCCAGCAGCCTCGAGGGGGTCAGCTCCTACGAGCAGTACTTC
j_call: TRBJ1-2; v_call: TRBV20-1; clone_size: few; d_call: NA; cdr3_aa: CSATSPGDYGYTF; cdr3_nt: TGCAGTGCCACTTCCCCCGGGGACTATGGCTACACCTTC
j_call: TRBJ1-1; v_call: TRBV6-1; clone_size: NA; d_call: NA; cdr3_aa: CASSVNFERAEAFF; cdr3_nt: TGTGCCAGCAGTGTCAACTTCGAGAGGGCTGAAGCTTTCTTT
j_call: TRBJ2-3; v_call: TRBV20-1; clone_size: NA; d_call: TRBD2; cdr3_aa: CSAPALWTSGGGSTDTQYF; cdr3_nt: TGCAGTGCTCCGGCCCTCTGGACTAGCGGGGGTGGGAGCACAGATACGCAGTATTTT
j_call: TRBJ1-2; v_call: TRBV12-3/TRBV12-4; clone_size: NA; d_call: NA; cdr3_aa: CASSPPGALYGYTF; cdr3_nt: TGTGCCAGCAGTCCCCCCGGGGCCCTCTATGGCTACACCTTC
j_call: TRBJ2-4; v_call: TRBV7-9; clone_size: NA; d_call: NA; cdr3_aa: CASSLPLSIQYF; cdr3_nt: TGTGCCAGCAGCTTACCGCTCAGCATTCAGTACTTC
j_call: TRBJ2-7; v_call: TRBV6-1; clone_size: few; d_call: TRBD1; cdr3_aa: CASRRGQGYYEQYF; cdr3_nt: TGTGCCAGCAGGAGAGGACAGGGATACTACGAGCAGTACTTC
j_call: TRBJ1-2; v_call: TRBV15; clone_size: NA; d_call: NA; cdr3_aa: CATSRGPVNYGYTF; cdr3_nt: TGTGCCACCAGCAGAGGTCCAGTTAACTATGGCTACACCTTC
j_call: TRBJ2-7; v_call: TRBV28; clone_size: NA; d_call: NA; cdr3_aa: CASSTSVPYGEQYF; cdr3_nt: TGTGCCAGCAGCACTAGTGTTCCTTATGGCGAGCAGTACTTC
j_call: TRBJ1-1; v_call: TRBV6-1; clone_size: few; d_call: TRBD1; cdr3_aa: CASKGTGDLAEAFF; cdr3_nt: TGTGCCAGCAAAGGAACAGGGGATCTGGCTGAAGCTTTCTTT
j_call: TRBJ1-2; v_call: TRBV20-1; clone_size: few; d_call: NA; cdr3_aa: CSIYYRAVAGYTF; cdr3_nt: TGCAGTATTTACTACAGGGCTGTGGCTGGCTACACCTTC
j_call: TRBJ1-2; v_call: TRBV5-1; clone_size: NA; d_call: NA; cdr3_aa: CASSPDAAGVNGYTF; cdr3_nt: TGCGCCAGCAGCCCTGACGCGGCAGGAGTTAATGGCTACACCTTC
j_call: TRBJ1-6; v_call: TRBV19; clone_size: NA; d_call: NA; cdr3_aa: CASSIRQGNSPLHF; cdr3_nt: TGTGCCAGTAGTATACGGCAGGGGAATTCACCCCTCCACTTT
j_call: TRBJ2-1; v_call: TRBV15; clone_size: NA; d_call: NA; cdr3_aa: CATSKRTPGAYNEQFF; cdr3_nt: TGTGCCACCAGCAAAAGGACTCCCGGCGCCTACAATGAGCAGTTCTTC
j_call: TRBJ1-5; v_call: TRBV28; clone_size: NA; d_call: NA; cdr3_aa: CASKEGGSYSNQPQHF; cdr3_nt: TGTGCCAGCAAAGAGGGGGGATCTTATAGCAATCAGCCCCAGCATTTT
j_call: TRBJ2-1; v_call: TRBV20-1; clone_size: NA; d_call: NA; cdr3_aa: CSAAPPGQFSYNEQFF; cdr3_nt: TGCAGTGCTGCACCCCCCGGACAGTTCTCCTACAATGAGCAGTTCTTC
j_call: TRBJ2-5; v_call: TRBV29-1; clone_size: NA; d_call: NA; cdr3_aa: CSVEYVGKETQYF; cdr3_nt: TGCAGCGTTGAATATGTCGGCAAAGAGACCCAGTACTTC
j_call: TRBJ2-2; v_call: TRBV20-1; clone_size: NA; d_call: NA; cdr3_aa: CSARVGGGGGELFF; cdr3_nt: TGCAGTGCTAGAGTAGGGGGAGGTGGCGGGGAGCTGTTTTTT
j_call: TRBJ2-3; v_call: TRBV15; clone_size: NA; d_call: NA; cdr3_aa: CATSQDYVVDTQYF; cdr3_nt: TGTGCCACCAGCCAAGACTATGTCGTAGATACGCAGTATTTT
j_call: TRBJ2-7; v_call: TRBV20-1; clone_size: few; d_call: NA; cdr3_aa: CSATGSSYEQYF; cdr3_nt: TGCAGTGCTACTGGAAGCTCCTACGAGCAGTACTTC
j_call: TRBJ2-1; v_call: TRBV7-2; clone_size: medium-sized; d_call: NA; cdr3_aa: CASSLAGAGGGSYNEQFF; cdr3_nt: TGTGCCAGCAGCTTAGCTGGGGCAGGTGGCGGCTCCTACAATGAGCAGTTCTTC
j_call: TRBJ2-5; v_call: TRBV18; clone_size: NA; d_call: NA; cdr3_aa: CASSPDEYQETQYF; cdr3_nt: TGTGCCAGCTCACCGGACGAGTACCAAGAGACCCAGTACTTC
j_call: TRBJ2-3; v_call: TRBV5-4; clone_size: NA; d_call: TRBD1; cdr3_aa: CASSTPMVGQNTDTQYF; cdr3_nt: TGTGCCAGCAGCACGCCGATGGTGGGACAGAACACAGATACGCAGTATTTT
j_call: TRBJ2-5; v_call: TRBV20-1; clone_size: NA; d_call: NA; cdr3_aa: CSVNPRGETQYF; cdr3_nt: TGCAGTGTCAACCCTAGGGGAGAGACCCAGTACTTC
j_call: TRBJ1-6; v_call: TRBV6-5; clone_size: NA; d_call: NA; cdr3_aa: CASSYSPGQGVGSPLHF; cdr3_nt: TGTGCCAGCAGTTACTCTCCGGGGCAAGGAGTAGGGTCACCCCTCCACTTT
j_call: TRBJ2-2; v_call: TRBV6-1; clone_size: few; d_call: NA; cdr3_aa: CASKAGGVGNTGELFF; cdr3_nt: TGTGCCAGCAAAGCCGGAGGGGTCGGTAACACCGGGGAGCTGTTTTTT
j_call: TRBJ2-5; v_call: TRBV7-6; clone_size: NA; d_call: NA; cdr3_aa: CASSLSGTQETQYF; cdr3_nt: TGTGCCAGCAGCTTATCCGGGACTCAAGAGACCCAGTACTTC
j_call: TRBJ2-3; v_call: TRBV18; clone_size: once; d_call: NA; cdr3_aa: CASSGLWDTQYF; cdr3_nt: TGTGCCAGCTCAGGGTTGTGGGATACGCAGTATTTT